This T cell receptor (beta chain) was observed in a study of vaccination and CD4 T cells after COVID-19. Study as a whole: Cells were stimulated with overlapping spike peptide pools from SARS-CoV-2, HCoV-NL63, HCoV-OC43 and HCoV-229E. The authors gave control cultures a CEFX pool, an HIV-1 Nef pool, or no peptide.

Sequenced with the Oncomine TCR Beta short-read assay was DNA taken from cultured CD4+ T cells. TCRdb passed the PCR reads through MiXCR, listing each CDR3 protein once. The sample carries about 20,000 distinct CDR3 sequences, nearly 55% recorded once. The treatment: approximately 9-day PBMC culture with coronavirus spike peptide pools or control peptides (ViraFEST assay). Worth noting for this clonotype: Its antigen is unknown.

The receptor comes from a human donor who had recovered from COVID-19. The specimen was CD4+ T cells from blood, cultured in vitro.

The chain's CDR3 is CASSQRQGSGNQPQHF. CDR3 nucleotide sequence: TGTGCCAGCAGCCAACGACAGGGGTCGGGCAATCAGCCCCAGCATTTT. The chain is built from TRBV3-1 and TRBJ1-5; 8 bases are shared with TRBD1. Per the germline V gene, CDR1 is LGHDT and CDR2 is YNNKEL (reference sequence). Trimming cost V 2 bases and J 2 bases; bases outside gene matches: 5. This CDR3 comprises 16 residues. The full variable domain, in which reference TRBV3-1 and TRBJ1-5 provide the parts outside the CDR3, is DTAVSQTPKYLVTQMGNDKSIKCEQNLGHDTMYWYKQDSKKFLKIMFSYNNKELIINETVPNRFSPKSPDKAHLNLHINSLELGDSAVYFCASSQRQGSGNQPQHFGDGTRLSIL.